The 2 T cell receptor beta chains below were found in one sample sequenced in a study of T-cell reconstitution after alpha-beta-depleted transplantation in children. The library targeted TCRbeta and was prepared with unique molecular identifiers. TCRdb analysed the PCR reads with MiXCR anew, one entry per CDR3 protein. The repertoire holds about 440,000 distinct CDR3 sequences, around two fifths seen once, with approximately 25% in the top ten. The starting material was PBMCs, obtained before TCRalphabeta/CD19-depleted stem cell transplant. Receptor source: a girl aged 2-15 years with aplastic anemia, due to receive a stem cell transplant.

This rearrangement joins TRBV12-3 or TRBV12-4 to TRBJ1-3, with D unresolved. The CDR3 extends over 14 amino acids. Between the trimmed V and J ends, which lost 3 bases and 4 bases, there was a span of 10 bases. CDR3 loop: CASSFRTSGNTIYF. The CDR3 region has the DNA TGTGCCAGCAGTTTCAGGACTTCAGGAAACACCATATATTTT.

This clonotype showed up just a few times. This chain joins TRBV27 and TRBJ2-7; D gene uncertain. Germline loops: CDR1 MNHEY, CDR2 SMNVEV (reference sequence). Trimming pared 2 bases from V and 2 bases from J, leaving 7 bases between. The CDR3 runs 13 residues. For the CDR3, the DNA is TGTGCCAGCAGTTTAGCGAGCACCTACGAGCAGTACTTC. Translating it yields CASSLASTYEQYF.